A selection of T cell receptor beta chains follows, all from one sample in a study of blood T cell repertoires in COVID-19. Sequencing was performed with immunoSEQ multiplex PCR; in TCRdb, only in-frame clones are kept and a portion is missing. The sample has 110,000 or so clones, about nine tenths seen once. Sequencing used peripheral blood. The receptors come from a human donor in a cohort sampled during active COVID-19. The CDR3 runs from the conserved cysteine through the conserved F or W. Fields, in order: J gene, V gene, CDR3 protein.

j_gene: TRBJ1-5; v_gene: TRBV27; CDR3aa: CASSKPQGESRQPQHF
j_gene: TRBJ2-1; v_gene: TRBV9; CDR3aa: CASSEDDRVYEQFF
j_gene: TRBJ1-5; v_gene: TRBV27; CDR3aa: CASSYGRGQPQHF
j_gene: TRBJ1-1; v_gene: TRBV15; CDR3aa: CATSRGTDLNTEAFF
j_gene: TRBJ2-1; v_gene: TRBV14; CDR3aa: CASSQVFSYNEQFF
j_gene: TRBJ1-1; v_gene: TRBV11-3; CDR3aa: CASSLGRGINTEAFF
j_gene: TRBJ1-2; v_gene: TRBV18; CDR3aa: CASSPKTDPGQGTYGYTF
j_gene: TRBJ2-3; v_gene: TRBV6-6; CDR3aa: CASRPQGGTDTQYF
j_gene: TRBJ2-3; v_gene: TRBV7-9; CDR3aa: CASSFLAGRTDTQYF
j_gene: TRBJ1-1; v_gene: TRBV27; CDR3aa: CATKQGRDTEAFF
j_gene: TRBJ1-2; v_gene: TRBV27; CDR3aa: CASRPIQTGAGYGYTF